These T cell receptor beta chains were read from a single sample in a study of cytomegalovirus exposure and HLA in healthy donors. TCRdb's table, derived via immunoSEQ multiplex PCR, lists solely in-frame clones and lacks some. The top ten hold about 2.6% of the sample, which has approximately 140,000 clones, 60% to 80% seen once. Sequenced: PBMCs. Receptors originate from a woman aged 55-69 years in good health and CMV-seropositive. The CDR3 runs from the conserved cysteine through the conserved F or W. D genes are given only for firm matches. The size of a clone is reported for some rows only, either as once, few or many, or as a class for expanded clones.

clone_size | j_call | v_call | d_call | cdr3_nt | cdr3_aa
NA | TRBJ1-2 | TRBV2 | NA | TGTGCCAGCAGTGACGGGACACGCTATGGCTACACCTTC | CASSDGTRYGYTF
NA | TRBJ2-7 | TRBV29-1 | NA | TGCAGCGTTCCGGGGAGGAGCTCCTACGAGCAGTACTTC | CSVPGRSSYEQYF
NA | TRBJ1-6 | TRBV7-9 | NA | TGTGCCAGCAGCCCGGACAGTCTATCACCCCTCCACTTT | CASSPDSLSPLHF
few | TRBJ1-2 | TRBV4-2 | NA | TGTGCCAGCAGCCAAGATCCTTATTTAAACAGCTGGGGCTACACCTTC | CASSQDPYLNSWGYTF
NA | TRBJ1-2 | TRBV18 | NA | TGTGCCAGCTCACCAGAGACAGTCTATGGCTACACCTTC | CASSPETVYGYTF
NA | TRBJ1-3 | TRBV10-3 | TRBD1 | TGTGCCATCAGCCGTCAGGGGGCGCCAGGAAACACCATATATTTT | CAISRQGAPGNTIYF
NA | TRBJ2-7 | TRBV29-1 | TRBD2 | TGCAGCGTTTCTCAGGGTACTAGCGGGGGCTACGAGCAGTACTTC | CSVSQGTSGGYEQYF
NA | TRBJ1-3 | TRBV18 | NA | TGTGCCAGCTCACCTTCTTACGCGGACAGCTCTGGAAACACCATATATTTT | CASSPSYADSSGNTIYF
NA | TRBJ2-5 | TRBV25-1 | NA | TGTGCCAGCAGTGAATTTGGACAGTACCAATCCCAAGAGACCCAGTACTTC | CASSEFGQYQSQETQYF
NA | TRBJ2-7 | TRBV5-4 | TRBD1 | TGTGCCAGCAGCTTGGAAGGGACAGGGGGTACCTACGAGCAGTACTTC | CASSLEGTGGTYEQYF
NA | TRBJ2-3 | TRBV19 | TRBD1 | TGTGCCAGTAGTACCCCAGGGGGCTGGGGCACAGATACGCAGTATTTT | CASSTPGGWGTDTQYF